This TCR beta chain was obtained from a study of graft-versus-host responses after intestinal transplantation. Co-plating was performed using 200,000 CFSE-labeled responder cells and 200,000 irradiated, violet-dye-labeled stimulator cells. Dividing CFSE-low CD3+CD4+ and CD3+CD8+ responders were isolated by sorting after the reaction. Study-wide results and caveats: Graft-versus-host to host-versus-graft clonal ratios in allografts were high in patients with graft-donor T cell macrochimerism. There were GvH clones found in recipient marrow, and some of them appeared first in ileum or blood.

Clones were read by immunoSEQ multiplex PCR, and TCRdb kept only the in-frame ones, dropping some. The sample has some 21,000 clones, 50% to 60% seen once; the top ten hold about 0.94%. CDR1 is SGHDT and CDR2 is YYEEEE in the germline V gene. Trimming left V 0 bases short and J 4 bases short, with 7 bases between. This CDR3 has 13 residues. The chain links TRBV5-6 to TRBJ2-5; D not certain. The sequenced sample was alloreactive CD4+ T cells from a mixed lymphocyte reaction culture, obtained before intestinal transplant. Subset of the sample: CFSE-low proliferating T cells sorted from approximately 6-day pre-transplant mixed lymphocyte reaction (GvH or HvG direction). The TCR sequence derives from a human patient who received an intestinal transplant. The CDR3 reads CASSLGAGETQYF. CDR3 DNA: TGTGCCAGCAGCTTGGGGGCCGGAGAGACCCAGTACTTC. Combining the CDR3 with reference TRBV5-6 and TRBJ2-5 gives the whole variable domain DAGVTQSPTHLIKTRGQQVTLRCSPKSGHDTVSWYQQALGQGPQFIFQYYEEEERQRGNFPDRFSGHQFPNYSSELNVNALLLGDSALYLCASSLGAGETQYFGPGTRLLVL.